The 26 T cell receptor beta chains listed next were all sequenced from one sample in a study of vaccination and CD4 T cells after COVID-19. TCRdb re-derived calls from the PCR reads in MiXCR, one entry per CDR3 protein. The sample yields about 20,000 distinct CDR3 sequences, 58% seen once. The sample was CD4+ T cells from blood, taken before SARS-CoV-2 vaccination. The receptors shown here come from a human donor who had recovered from COVID-19.

This clonotype was picked up a small number of times. J is TRBJ1-2 and V is TRBV20-1; TRBD1 might be the D (6 bases). Trimming removed 4 bases from V and 8 bases from J, with 20 bases in between. This CDR3 has 14 amino acids. The germline CDR1 and CDR2 sequences are DFQATT and SNEGSKA (reference sequence). CDR3 nucleotide sequence: TGCAGTGCTATCCTTTCAGGGGAAGTTTACGGCTACACCTTC. Residues: CSAILSGEVYGYTF.

The V and J genes are TRBV20-1 and TRBJ2-1; 8 bases map to TRBD1. Germline V gene data show CDR1 as DFQATT and CDR2 as SNEGSKA (reference sequence). The junction had 9 bases not matched to a gene; V was cut back by 3 bases and J by 2 bases. The CDR3 is made up of 16 amino acids. CDR3 residues: CSARGHSGGAYNEQFF. The CDR3 DNA reads as TGCAGTGCTAGGGGCCATTCAGGGGGCGCCTACAATGAGCAGTTCTTC.

The chain links TRBV28 to TRBJ1-5; D is ambiguous. The CDR3 consists of 14 residues. The V end was cut by 0 bases, the J end by 3 bases, with 6 bases between. Germline CDR1 reads MDHEN; CDR2 reads SYDVKM. This CDR3 is CASSLWTDNQPQHF. Written as DNA, the CDR3 is TGTGCCAGCAGTTTATGGACGGACAATCAGCCCCAGCATTTT.

The V call is TRBV20-1, the J call TRBJ1-1; D may be TRBD1 (6 bases). CDR1 and CDR2 (germline): DFQATT, SNEGSKA (reference sequence). This CDR3 spans 16 amino acids. Trimming stripped 0 bases from V and 1 base from J, with 15 bases between. As DNA, the CDR3 is TGCAGTGCTAGAGATCCTCTACAGGGAGAGAACACTGAAGCTTTCTTT. This gives the protein CSARDPLQGENTEAFF.

This clonotype has more than one count but fewer than ten. V is TRBV7-2 and J is TRBJ1-6, with 9 bases aligning to TRBD1. Germline V CDR1 and CDR2: SGHTA, FQGNSA. This CDR3 comprises 16 residues. V shed 1 base and J 8 bases; nucleotides not matched to a gene: 6. The CDR3 protein is CASSLGGTGSDSPLHF. In DNA, the CDR3 is TGTGCCAGCAGCTTAGGAGGGACAGGGAGTGATTCACCCCTCCACTTT. The whole variable domain, filled in from reference TRBV7-2 and TRBJ1-6, reads GAGVSQSPSNKVTEKGKDVELRCDPISGHTALYWYRQSLGQGLEFLIYFQGNSAPDKSGLPSDRFSAERTGGSVSTLTIQRTQQEDSAVYLCASSLGGTGSDSPLHFGNGTRLTVT.

The chain couples TRBV19 to TRBJ2-3, with 8 bases lining up with TRBD2. V was clipped by 4 bases and J by 2 bases; unmatched bases: 5. The germline V gene encodes CDR1 LNHDA and CDR2 SQIVND (reference sequence). The CDR3 length is 15 residues. The CDR3 nucleotides are TGTGCCAGTAGTAACCGGGGGGGTAACACAGATACGCAGTATTTT. Translated, it gives CASSNRGGNTDTQYF.

The genes are TRBV7-9 and TRBJ2-5; D may match TRBD1 or TRBD2 (6 bases each). Germline CDR1 and CDR2: SEHNR and FQNEAQ (reference sequence). With 4 bases removed from V and 5 bases from J, the gap between germline ends came to 20 bases. The CDR3 runs 16 residues. The CDR3 DNA reads as TGTGCCAGCAGCTCGCCCCCGGGCGGAGGGGGGGAGACCCAGTACTTC. It yields the protein CASSSPPGGGGETQYF.

The CDR3 spells CASSSGQRGFEQYF. The CDR3 DNA reads TGTGCCAGCAGTTCAGGACAACGGGGGTTCGAGCAGTACTTC. The chain combines TRBV28 with TRBJ2-7; D might be TRBD2 (6 bases). The CDR3 sequence is 14 residues long. The V end was cut by 4 bases, the J end by 6 bases, with 16 bases between. Germline values: CDR1 MDHEN, CDR2 SYDVKM.

The chain couples TRBV6-1 to TRBJ2-5; D gene ambiguous. Trimming pared 6 bases from V and 0 bases from J, leaving 8 bases between. This CDR3 has 13 amino acids. The germline gives CDR1 MNHNS, CDR2 SASEGT. The CDR3 spells CASSETYQETQYF. In DNA, the CDR3 is TGTGCCAGCAGCGAGACGTACCAAGAGACCCAGTACTTC.

The chain carries TRBV6-1 and TRBJ2-7; unclear D gene. CDR3 size: 12 residues. The V gene lost 6 bases and the J gene lost 7 bases, with 13 bases spanning the gap. The germline V gene has CDR1 MNHNS and CDR2 SASEGT. The CDR3 DNA reads TGTGCCAGCAGAGGAAATAATGAGGAGCAGTACTTC. This gives the protein CASRGNNEEQYF.

V is TRBV20-1 and J is TRBJ2-3; 8 nucleotides line up with TRBD1. This CDR3 is built from 14 residues. Germline V gene data show CDR1 as DFQATT and CDR2 as SNEGSKA (reference sequence). J lost 3 bases, V lost 3 bases, and 5 bases had no gene match. The CDR3 is CSASQGAFTDTQYF. The CDR3 DNA reads as TGCAGTGCTAGTCAGGGGGCGTTTACAGATACGCAGTATTTT.

This clonotype was seen once. This chain connects TRBV20-1 to TRBJ1-5; weak D call: TRBD1 (6 bases). The CDR3 sequence is 14 residues long. V dropped 6 bases and J dropped 2 bases, with 14 bases sitting between them. Germline values: CDR1 DFQATT, CDR2 SNEGSKA (reference sequence). In DNA, the CDR3 is TGCAGTGCCATGGGGGGCAGGGGCAATCAGCCCCAGCATTTT. Translation: CSAMGGRGNQPQHF.

The chain combines TRBV18 with TRBJ2-6; TRBD1 matches 7 bases. The germline V gene has CDR1 KGHSH and CDR2 LQKENI. The CDR3 loop spans 15 amino acids. J gave up 0 bases and V 4 bases, and 0 bases lay outside the gene matches. The CDR3 bases are TGTGCCAGCTCACGACAGGGCTCTGGGGCCAACGTCCTGACTTTC. Protein product: CASSRQGSGANVLTF.

The chain is built from TRBV6-1 and TRBJ1-1, with D tentatively TRBD1 (5 bases). The V end lost 11 bases, the J end lost 3 bases, and 16 bases lay between the germline ends. The CDR3 extends over 13 amino acids. CDR1 MNHNS and CDR2 SASEGT come from the germline V gene. The CDR3 DNA is TGTGCCGGCACTATGACAGTCGACACTGAAGCTTTCTTT. The encoded protein is CAGTMTVDTEAFF.

The V and J genes are TRBV28 and TRBJ1-1; a possible D gene is TRBD1 (6 bases). The CDR3 sequence is 14 residues long. Germline values: CDR1 MDHEN, CDR2 SYDVKM. Trimming left V 5 bases short and J 1 base short, with 11 bases between. CDR3 loop: CASSPPGQNTEAFF. DNA for the CDR3: TGTGCCAGCAGTCCGCCGGGACAGAACACTGAAGCTTTCTTT. Together with reference TRBV28 and TRBJ1-1, the CDR3 gives the full variable domain: DVKVTQSSRYLVKRTGEKVFLECVQDMDHENMFWYRQDPGLGLRLIYFSYDVKMKEKGDIPEGYSVSREKKERFSLILESASTNQTSMYLCASSPPGQNTEAFFGQGTRLTVV.

This clonotype was seen a few times. The chain couples TRBV7-9 to TRBJ1-5; the match to TRBD1 covers 7 bases. Unmatched junction bases numbered 3, after V lost 5 bases and J lost 5 bases. This CDR3 is built from 13 residues. Germline CDR1 is SEHNR and CDR2 is FQNEAQ (reference sequence). The CDR3 reads CASSPQGDQPQHF. The CDR3, as DNA: TGTGCCAGCAGCCCCCAGGGGGATCAGCCCCAGCATTTT.

The V and J genes are TRBV20-1 and TRBJ1-4, with D possibly being TRBD1 (5 bases). Trimming pared 0 bases from V and 8 bases from J, leaving 22 bases between. The germline V gene encodes CDR1 DFQATT and CDR2 SNEGSKA (reference sequence). The CDR3 is 17 residues long. The CDR3: CSARDPTRDAQGEKLFF. CDR3 DNA: TGCAGTGCTAGAGATCCCACGCGGGACGCCCAGGGAGAAAAACTGTTTTTT.

The rearrangement links TRBV6-1 to TRBJ2-2; D gene ambiguous. This CDR3 is 16 amino acids long. V lost 0 bases, J lost 5 bases, and 13 bases lay in between. CDR1 MNHNS and CDR2 SASEGT come from the germline V gene. CDR3 amino acids: CASSEALQRRTGELFF. The DNA for the CDR3 is TGTGCCAGCAGTGAAGCGCTTCAGCGAAGGACCGGGGAGCTGTTTTTT.

The table lists this clonotype with a few counts. The chain employs TRBV15 and TRBJ2-3, with TRBD2 matching over 7 bases. V was clipped by 3 bases and J by 6 bases; unmatched bases: 6. CDR1 is LNHNV, CDR2 YYDKDF, per germline (reference sequence). CDR3 length: 14 residues. The chain's CDR3 is CATSRGRVGDTQYF. CDR3 sequence (DNA): TGTGCCACCAGCAGGGGGAGGGTCGGTGATACGCAGTATTTT.

The table lists this clonotype with a few counts. The chain couples TRBV20-1 to TRBJ1-1; weak D call: TRBD1 (6 bases). CDR1 and CDR2 (germline): DFQATT, SNEGSKA (reference sequence). Trimming stripped 6 bases from V and 2 bases from J, with 16 bases between. The length of the CDR3 is 14 residues. The CDR3 loop is CSAASGADNTEAFF. CDR3 sequence (DNA): TGCAGTGCCGCCTCGGGGGCCGATAACACTGAAGCTTTCTTT.

The chain recombines TRBV27 with TRBJ2-6; 10 bases agree with TRBD1. The ends lost 5 bases at V and 0 bases at J; junction bases unmatched: 4. The length of the CDR3 is 17 residues. Germline V gene lookup returns CDR1 MNHEY and CDR2 SMNVEV (reference sequence). CDR3 sequence: CASSGRTGGSGANVLTF. DNA of the CDR3: TGTGCCAGCAGTGGACGGACAGGGGGCTCTGGGGCCAACGTCCTGACTTTC.

This clonotype was recorded a few times. The rearrangement joins TRBV2 to TRBJ2-5, with no clear D. V was cut by 8 bases and J by 2 bases, with 6 bases left in between. This CDR3 has 11 residues. CDR1 SNHLY and CDR2 FYNNEI come from the germline V gene. CDR3 DNA: TGTGCCAGCCCAGGACAAGAGACCCAGTACTTC. It translates to CASPGQETQYF.

This clonotype was picked up a small number of times. The chain recombines TRBV20-1 with TRBJ1-1; D might be TRBD1 (6 bases). Germline CDR1 is DFQATT and CDR2 is SNEGSKA (reference sequence). Trimming removed 2 bases from V and 4 bases from J, with 8 bases in between. The CDR3 spans 12 residues. CDR3 sequence reads: CSARKGVTEAFF. CDR3 sequence (DNA): TGCAGTGCTAGAAAGGGGGTCACTGAAGCTTTCTTT.

The chain employs TRBV10-3 and TRBJ2-7, with D tentatively TRBD1 or TRBD2 (5 bases each). Trimming removed 4 bases from V and 1 base from J, with 11 bases in between. The CDR3 has 14 amino acids. Germline lookup yields CDR1 ENHRY and CDR2 SYGVKD. As DNA, the CDR3 is TGTGCCATCAGTGTAGGGGAGAGTTCCTACGAGCAGTACTTC. This codes for CAISVGESSYEQYF.

The V call is TRBV20-1, the J call TRBJ2-3; D is possibly TRBD1 or TRBD2 (5 bases each). Per the germline V gene, CDR1 is DFQATT and CDR2 is SNEGSKA (reference sequence). The V end was cut by 1 base, the J end by 8 bases, with 16 bases between. The CDR3 covers 14 residues. The CDR3 coding sequence is TGCAGTGCTAGAGTCCGGACCGAGGGGCTTACGCAGTATTTT. Its translation: CSARVRTEGLTQYF.

The chain combines TRBV7-9 with TRBJ2-6; D is uncertain. The germline V gene encodes CDR1 SEHNR and CDR2 FQNEAQ (reference sequence). This CDR3 contains 13 residues. The CDR3 loop reads CAGVASGANVLTF. For the CDR3, the DNA is TGTGCTGGAGTAGCTTCTGGGGCCAACGTCCTGACTTTC.